Sequencing of this T cell receptor (beta chain) was carried out in a study of molecular identifiers for immune sequencing clone quantification. Study outcomes and limitations: Researchers reportedly could pick up spiked Jurkat TCR RNA from one cell mixed into approximately 1 million naive cells.

Trimming took off 0 bases at V and 6 bases at J, with 8 bases between the two ends. Germline V gene data show CDR1 as KGHSY and CDR2 as FQNENV. The CDR3 spans 14 residues. TCRdb processed the PCR reads anew with MiXCR; each CDR3 protein has one entry. The profile shows some 650,000 distinct CDR3 sequences, roughly 21% of them singletons. This clonotype showed up many times. The antigen is undetermined. Sorting was used to obtain naive CD8 T cells (CD8+CD4-CCR7+CD45RA+). The sequencing sample was made of naive CD8+ T cells from blood, with Jurkat cell RNA spiked in. Subset of the sample: FACS-sorted CD8+CD4-CCR7+CD45RA+ naive T cells. V gene TRBV16 combines with J gene TRBJ1-4, with D unclear. This clonotype was obtained from a human donor in good health. Some libraries in this study had Jurkat cell RNA spiked in. The CDR3 sequence: CASSQSMTYEKLFF. CDR3 coding DNA: TGTGCCAGCAGCCAATCCATGACTTATGAAAAACTGTTTTTT.